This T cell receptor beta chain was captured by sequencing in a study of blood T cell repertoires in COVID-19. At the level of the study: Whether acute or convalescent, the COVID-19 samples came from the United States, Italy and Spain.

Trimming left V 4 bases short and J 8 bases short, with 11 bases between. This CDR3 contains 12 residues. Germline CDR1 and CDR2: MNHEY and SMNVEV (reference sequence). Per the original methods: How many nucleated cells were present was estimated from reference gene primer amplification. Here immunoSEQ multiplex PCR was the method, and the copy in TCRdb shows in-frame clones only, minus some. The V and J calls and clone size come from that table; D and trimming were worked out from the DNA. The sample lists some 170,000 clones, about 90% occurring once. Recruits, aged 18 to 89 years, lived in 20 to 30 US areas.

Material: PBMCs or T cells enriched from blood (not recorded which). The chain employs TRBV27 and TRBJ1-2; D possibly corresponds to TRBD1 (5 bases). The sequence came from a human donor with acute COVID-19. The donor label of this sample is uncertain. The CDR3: CASSSGGQGYTF. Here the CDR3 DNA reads TGTGCCAGCAGTTCGGGAGGACAAGGCTACACCTTC.